Reported below is one T cell receptor (beta chain). Its matching antigen is unknown. The sample is drawn from a study of cytomegalovirus exposure and HLA in healthy donors. Amplification used 60 Vbeta primers and 13 Jbeta primers. Profiling relied on immunoSEQ multiplex PCR, and the TCRdb table lists in-frame clones only, not all of them. The data hold over 90,000 clones, with 60% to 80% observed a single time. Broader study findings: The HLA-A and HLA-B alleles of most subjects were reportedly predicted accurately from TCR beta sequences. The authors judged a highly shared variant cluster likely a sequencing artifact. Most TCR sequences were uncommon, yet certain public TCRs appeared in many donors.

The V and J ends lost 3 bases and 6 bases, in that order; junction bases with no gene match: 2. This CDR3 spans 12 amino acids. Germline V lookup: CDR1 SGHVS, CDR2 FNYEAQ. The clonotype was recovered from a woman in her fifties or sixties in good health and CMV-seropositive. This chain connects TRBV7-6 to TRBJ2-7, with 7 positions matching TRBD1. The material sequenced was PBMCs. Here the CDR3 reads CASSFTGVEQYF. The CDR3 nucleotides read TGTGCCAGCAGCTTCACAGGGGTCGAGCAGTACTTC.